Presented here are 26 T cell receptor beta chains from one specimen sequenced in a study of OX40 agonist ivuxolimab in advanced cancers. Sequencing was performed with immunoSEQ multiplex PCR; in TCRdb, only in-frame clones are kept and a portion is missing. The table has about 73,000 clones, roughly nine tenths seen once; the top ten hold roughly 10%. The specimen was CD4+ or CD8+ T cells sorted from blood, collected in a trial of the OX40 agonist ivuxolimab. These receptors all come from an adult with an advanced solid tumor such as melanoma, head and neck, liver or kidney cancer.

The J gene is TRBJ2-5, the V gene TRBV9; D may be TRBD1 or TRBD2 (5 bases each). The CDR3 runs 16 residues. Between the trimmed V and J ends, which lost 3 bases and 1 base, there was a span of 16 bases. Germline CDR1 is SGDLS and CDR2 is YYNGEE. CDR3 residues: CASSGRSGSSQETQYF. Written as DNA, the CDR3 is TGTGCCAGCAGCGGACGATCAGGGAGTTCCCAAGAGACCCAGTACTTC. Using reference TRBV9 and TRBJ2-5 for the parts outside the CDR3, the full variable domain is DSGVTQTPKHLITATGQRVTLRCSPRSGDLSVYWYQQSLDQGLQFLIQYYNGEERAKGNILERFSAQQFPDLHSELNLSSLELGDSALYFCASSGRSGSSQETQYFGPGTRLLVL.

In its sample, this clone was seen a few times. The chain recombines TRBV11-2 with TRBJ1-1; a weak D match, TRBD1 (5 bases). Looked up from germline, CDR1 is SGHAT and CDR2 is FQNNGV. V was shortened by 5 bases and J by 4 bases, with 11 bases between the two germline ends. CDR3 length equals 13 residues. The CDR3 loop is CASSMGPFTEAFF. DNA of the CDR3: TGTGCCAGCAGCATGGGACCGTTCACTGAAGCTTTCTTT.

The chain links TRBV6-1 to TRBJ1-3; D unclear. The CDR3 extends over 15 amino acids. Germline V CDR1 and CDR2: MNHNS, SASEGT. The V gene lost 1 base and the J gene lost 0 bases, with 7 bases spanning the gap. The CDR3, as DNA: TGTGCCAGCAGTGAAGGGCCCTACTCTGGAAACACCATATATTTT. Translation gives CASSEGPYSGNTIYF.

The rearrangement uses TRBV11-2 and TRBJ1-1; D unclear. Germline-derived CDR1 and CDR2 are SGHAT and FQNNGV. Trimming took off 6 bases at V and 5 bases at J, with 19 bases between the two ends. The CDR3 has 15 amino acids. Here the CDR3 DNA reads TGTGCCAGCAGACTAGTATCTACCCCGGGGACTGAAGCTTTCTTT. Translated, it gives CASRLVSTPGTEAFF.

This chain joins TRBV19 and TRBJ2-7; D may correspond to TRBD1 or TRBD2 (5 bases each). The CDR3 spans 15 residues. V lost 6 bases, J lost 1 base, and 16 bases lay in between. CDR1 and CDR2 from the germline V gene are LNHDA and SQIVND (reference sequence). The CDR3 DNA sequence: TGTGCCAGTAGCCCTACGAGGGGTCCGTCCTACGAGCAGTACTTC. It codes for CASSPTRGPSYEQYF.

V usage is TRBV9 and J usage is TRBJ2-7; D is unclear. Trimming left V 4 bases short and J 1 base short, with 9 bases between. This CDR3 is built from 13 residues. Germline V gene data show CDR1 as SGDLS and CDR2 as YYNGEE. This CDR3 is CASSPRVSYEQYF. The CDR3 nucleotides read TGTGCCAGCAGCCCCCGGGTTTCCTACGAGCAGTACTTC.

Worth noting for this clone: One junction end disagrees with the germline gene, perhaps due to a read error. The V and J genes are TRBV6-5 and TRBJ2-2, with 7 bases matching TRBD1. Germline V gene sequence: CDR1 MNHEY, CDR2 SVGAGI. The CDR3 length is 14 residues. CDR3 sequence (DNA): TGTGCCAGCAGTTACGGGACAGAACACCGGGGAGCTGTTTTT. Translating it yields CASSYGTEHRGAVF.

This chain links TRBV13 with TRBJ1-2, with D hard to call. Trimming removed 0 bases at V and 1 base at J, with 9 bases between. The CDR3 runs to 15 residues. Per germline, CDR1 PRHDT and CDR2 FYEKMQ (reference sequence). The CDR3 sequence: CASSLGSRLNYGYTF. The CDR3 DNA is TGTGCCAGCAGCTTAGGGTCTCGACTTAACTATGGCTACACCTTC.

The chain joins TRBV4-3 to TRBJ2-1; D unresolved. V lost 2 bases to trimming and J lost 1 base, with 3 bases between them. CDR1 is LGHNA and CDR2 is YSLEER in the germline V gene. This CDR3 has 13 residues. The CDR3 nucleotides read TGCGCCAGCAGCCAATTGTCCTACAATGAGCAGTTCTTC. This encodes CASSQLSYNEQFF.

The chain carries TRBV6-5 and TRBJ1-1; D call uncertain. Germline V lookup: CDR1 MNHEY, CDR2 SVGAGI. The CDR3 consists of 14 residues. The germline V and J ends were trimmed by 0 bases and 4 bases, with 9 bases remaining between them. The CDR3 region is CASSYSGGSTEAFF. CDR3 coding DNA: TGTGCCAGCAGTTACTCAGGCGGGAGCACTGAAGCTTTCTTT.

The rearrangement joins TRBV4-1 to TRBJ1-6; D gene uncertain. Trimming removed 4 bases at V and 6 bases at J, with 7 bases between. Germline values: CDR1 MGHRA, CDR2 YSYEKL. The CDR3 runs 13 residues. CDR3 sequence: CASSLDRNSPLHF. The CDR3 region has the DNA TGCGCCAGCAGCCTAGACCGTAATTCACCCCTCCACTTT.

The chain uses TRBV29-1 and TRBJ2-1, with D unresolved. The CDR3 consists of 15 residues. Per germline, CDR1 SQVTM and CDR2 ANQGSEA. The V end lost 7 bases, the J end lost 5 bases, and 21 bases lay between the germline ends. CDR3 region: CSAPRASEVNNEQFF. CDR3 DNA sequence: TGCAGCGCCCCCCGTGCAAGCGAAGTTAACAATGAGCAGTTCTTC.

The V and J genes are TRBV6-5 and TRBJ2-5; D remains unclear. This CDR3 is built from 14 residues. CDR1 and CDR2 from the germline V gene are MNHEY and SVGAGI. The V end was cut by 2 bases, the J end by 2 bases, with 9 bases between. CDR3 region: CASSYPGAQETQYF. CDR3 bases: TGTGCCAGCAGTTACCCGGGCGCTCAAGAGACCCAGTACTTC.

Details on this clone: Other DNA sequences in this sample translate to the same CDR3. The genes are TRBV7-8 and TRBJ2-7; no reliable D call. The V end lost 3 bases, the J end lost 1 base, and 7 bases lay between the germline ends. This CDR3 has 13 residues. Germline V gene lookup returns CDR1 SGHVS and CDR2 FQNEAQ. The CDR3 DNA sequence: TGTGCCAGCAGCTTGGGCCCATCCTACGAGCAGTACTTC. Translating gives CASSLGPSYEQYF.

The gene calls are TRBV7-2 and TRBJ2-7; 13 bases match TRBD2. Germline V lookup: CDR1 SGHTA, CDR2 FQGNSA. The CDR3 totals 15 residues. J lost 6 bases, V lost 2 bases, and 4 bases had no gene match. CDR3 sequence (DNA): TGTGCCAGCAGCTTACCCGGACTAGCGGGGGTCGAGCAGTACTTC. Translating it yields CASSLPGLAGVEQYF.

In its sample, this clone was seen a few times. V is TRBV13 and J is TRBJ1-5; 7 positions match TRBD1. Looked up from germline, CDR1 is PRHDT and CDR2 is FYEKMQ (reference sequence). The ends lost 3 bases at V and 3 bases at J; junction bases unmatched: 2. The CDR3 spans 14 residues. The CDR3 DNA follows: TGTGCCAGCAGCTTGGGACAGTCCAATCAGCCCCAGCATTTT. Protein: CASSLGQSNQPQHF.

V gene TRBV7-9 combines with J gene TRBJ2-3; the match to TRBD2 covers 10 bases. The junction had 8 bases not matched to a gene; V was cut back by 5 bases and J by 3 bases. The CDR3 has 16 amino acids. Germline loops: CDR1 SEHNR, CDR2 FQNEAQ (reference sequence). The CDR3 coding sequence is TGTGCCAGCAGCAGATTAGCGGGGGGAAGGACAGATACGCAGTATTTT. Its protein is CASSRLAGGRTDTQYF.

This rearrangement joins TRBV2 to TRBJ2-7; no clear D gene. Germline CDR1 reads SNHLY; CDR2 reads FYNNEI. CDR3 length: 12 residues. V shed 9 bases and J shed 4 bases, with 13 bases lying between them. CDR3 coding DNA: TGTGCCAGTTTTCAGACAAATTACGAGCAGTACTTC. Translated, it gives CASFQTNYEQYF.

This chain joins TRBV6-6 and TRBJ1-4; 7 bases align to TRBD1. The J segment lost 0 bases and the V segment lost 6 bases, leaving 7 bases of the junction unmatched. There are 16 residues in the CDR3. CDR1 is MNHNY, CDR2 SVGAGI, per germline (reference sequence). As DNA, the CDR3 is TGTGCCAGCAGCCAAAGGGACAGCCCAACTAATGAAAAACTGTTTTTT. The encoded protein is CASSQRDSPTNEKLFF.

This chain uses TRBV27 with TRBJ2-7; TRBD1 aligns across 7 bases. J lost 4 bases, V lost 6 bases, and 3 bases had no gene match. Germline CDR1 MNHEY, CDR2 SMNVEV (reference sequence). CDR3 length equals 12 residues. The DNA for the CDR3 is TGTGCCAGCAGCCGACAGGGTTACGAGCAGTACTTC. Translation gives CASSRQGYEQYF.

The chain joins TRBV10-1 to TRBJ2-2, with D hard to call. The V and J ends lost 2 bases and 2 bases respectively, with 6 bases between them. Looked up from germline, CDR1 is WNHNN and CDR2 is SYGVQD (reference sequence). The CDR3 runs 14 residues. CDR3 residues: CASSEGTNTGELFF. CDR3 in DNA: TGCGCCAGCAGTGAGGGCACAAACACCGGGGAGCTGTTTTTT.

This clone appeared a single time. This chain joins TRBV9 and TRBJ2-5; TRBD1 aligns across 12 bases. Germline loops: CDR1 SGDLS, CDR2 YYNGEE. J was trimmed by 11 bases and V by 4 bases; bases with no gene match: 9. The CDR3 contains 14 residues. The CDR3: CASSLGTGGGKQYF. The DNA of the CDR3 is TGTGCCAGCAGCCTCGGGACAGGGGGCGGCAAGCAGTACTTC.

V is TRBV30 and J is TRBJ2-7; D gene unclear. This CDR3 comprises 13 residues. V was cut by 2 bases and J by 3 bases, with 11 bases left in between. Germline CDR1 GTSNPN, CDR2 SVGIG (reference sequence). The CDR3 here is CAWSSGSGYEQYF. The CDR3 DNA is TGTGCCTGGAGTTCAGGATCTGGCTACGAGCAGTACTTC.

A remark on this clone: Other DNA sequences from this sample encode an identical CDR3 as well. The chain carries TRBV4-2 and TRBJ1-2; no clear D. Germline V gene lookup returns CDR1 LGHNA and CDR2 YNFKEQ. There are 17 residues in the CDR3. The germline V and J ends were trimmed by 2 bases and 4 bases, with 20 bases remaining between them. The CDR3 protein is CASSQSLTGTAFYGYTF. As DNA, the CDR3 is TGTGCCAGCAGCCAATCACTCACCGGAACAGCTTTCTATGGCTACACCTTC.

This chain connects TRBV9 to TRBJ2-3; 8 bases map to TRBD2. Germline V gene sequence: CDR1 SGDLS, CDR2 YYNGEE. Losses at the gene ends were 2 bases for V and 5 bases for J; bases not matched to a gene: 4. This CDR3 has 14 amino acids. CDR3 loop: CASSVGLGGDTQYF. The CDR3 nucleotides are TGTGCCAGCAGCGTGGGACTAGGGGGAGATACGCAGTATTTT.

This chain joins TRBV11-3 and TRBJ2-3, with D hard to call. V shed 1 base and J shed 8 bases, with 10 bases lying between them. Germline CDR1 reads SGHNT; CDR2 reads YENEEA. The CDR3 sequence is 13 residues long. As DNA, the CDR3 is TGTGCCAGCAGCTTAGTTTCTGGGCGTACGCAGTATTTT. Encoded protein: CASSLVSGRTQYF. The variable domain in full, completed from reference TRBV11-3 and TRBJ2-3, reads EAGVVQSPRYKIIEKKQPVAFWCNPISGHNTLYWYLQNLGQGPELLIRYENEEAVDDSQLPKDRFSAERLKGVDSTLKIQPAELGDSAVYLCASSLVSGRTQYFGPGTRLTVL.